The 28 T cell receptor beta chains below come from one sample, sequenced in a study of blood T cell repertoires in COVID-19. The protocol was immunoSEQ multiplex PCR, while the TCRdb copy is restricted to in-frame clones and leaves out a portion. This table has hundreds of thousands of clones, 85% to 90% appearing once. The material sequenced was peripheral blood. The receptors were gathered from a man aged 18-30 years with COVID-19, enrolled during active disease.

The chain employs TRBV9 and TRBJ2-5; 8 positions match TRBD2. The CDR3 extends over 15 amino acids. V dropped 2 bases and J dropped 5; count of bases not matched to a gene: 8. Germline V gene sequence: CDR1 SGDLS, CDR2 YYNGEE. CDR3 coding DNA: TGTGCCAGCAGCGTTTCCGGGAGGGCCGCTGAGACCCAGTACTTC. Amino acids: CASSVSGRAAETQYF.

This clone has just one count. The rearrangement uses TRBV5-1 and TRBJ2-7; no clear D gene. There are 14 residues in the CDR3. V shed 1 base and J shed 7 bases, with 15 bases lying between them. Per the germline V gene, CDR1 is SGHRS and CDR2 is YFSETQ. CDR3 sequence (DNA): TGCGCCAGCAGCTTGCGCCGTGCCCAGGATGAGCAGTACTTC. Translated: CASSLRRAQDEQYF.

Comment on this clone: The sample contains more than one DNA sequence encoding this CDR3. The V call is TRBV19, the J call TRBJ2-1, with 7 bases matching TRBD1. This CDR3 has 13 residues. Germline V gene lookup returns CDR1 LNHDA and CDR2 SQIVND (reference sequence). V was clipped by 3 bases and J by 4 bases; unmatched bases: 0. CDR3 region: CASSIRGYNEQFF. The CDR3 DNA is TGTGCCAGTAGTATCAGGGGGTACAATGAGCAGTTCTTC.

This rearrangement joins TRBV7-9 to TRBJ2-2, with D possibly matching TRBD2 (5 bases). This CDR3 has 14 residues. Looked up from germline, CDR1 is SEHNR and CDR2 is FQNEAQ (reference sequence). CDR3 DNA sequence: TGTGCTAGCGTGACGGGAATAAACACCGGGGAGCTGTTTTTT. This translates into CASVTGINTGELFF.

The chain has TRBV24-1 and TRBJ2-3; tentatively, D is TRBD1 (6 bases). The germline gives CDR1 KGHDR, CDR2 SFDVKD. V was pared by 1 base and J by 0 bases, with 10 bases between. The CDR3 runs 16 residues. The CDR3 sequence is CATSDLGDTSTDTQYF. CDR3 nucleotide sequence: TGTGCCACCAGTGATTTAGGGGACACCAGCACAGATACGCAGTATTTT.

The CDR3 coding sequence is TGTGCCAGCAGCGTAGCCACAGGGGGAGAGACCCAGTACTTC. Translation gives CASSVATGGETQYF. J is TRBJ2-5 and V is TRBV9; 8 nucleotides match TRBD1. The V gene's germline CDR1 is SGDLS and CDR2 YYNGEE. CDR3 length: 14 residues. Unmatched junction bases numbered 2, after V lost 0 bases and J lost 4 bases.

The rearrangement uses TRBV2 and TRBJ2-1; 9 bases align to TRBD2. V trimming: 1 base; J trimming: 4 bases; junction bases outside the gene matches: 5. This CDR3 has 16 residues. Per germline, CDR1 SNHLY and CDR2 FYNNEI. The DNA for the CDR3 is TGTGCCAGCAGTGAAGGCGCTAGCGGGGCGTACAATGAGCAGTTCTTC. Amino acids: CASSEGASGAYNEQFF.

This sequence joins TRBV4-1 and TRBJ2-7, with 8 bases matching TRBD1. Losses at the gene ends were 3 bases for V and 2 bases for J; bases not matched to a gene: 3. This CDR3 spans 14 amino acids. From germline, CDR1 is MGHRA and CDR2 YSYEKL. CDR3 nucleotide sequence: TGCGCCAGCAGCCAGGACAGGGAACCCTACGAGCAGTACTTC. Amino acid sequence: CASSQDREPYEQYF.

J is TRBJ1-1 and V is TRBV10-2, with D perhaps TRBD1 (5 bases). V was clipped by 10 bases and J by 1 base, with 13 bases between them. The CDR3 is 13 residues long. Germline V lookup: CDR1 WSHSY, CDR2 SAAADI. CDR3 DNA sequence: TGCGCCACCATCCTGGGGCCGAACACTGAAGCTTTCTTT. This codes for CATILGPNTEAFF.

This chain links TRBV9 with TRBJ2-5; 9 nucleotides line up with TRBD2. CDR1 is SGDLS, CDR2 YYNGEE, per germline. V lost 0 bases, J lost 4 bases, and 13 bases stayed unmatched. The CDR3 runs 18 residues. In DNA form, the CDR3 reads TGTGCCAGCAGCGTAGGATCCACGATAGCGGGAGTTGGAGAGACCCAGTACTTC. This gives the protein CASSVGSTIAGVGETQYF.

The chain's CDR3 is CATTAARAGGPQETQYF. The CDR3 nucleotides are TGTGCCACCACGGCTGCGAGAGCGGGGGGCCCCCAGGAGACCCAGTACTTC. The rearrangement links TRBV15 to TRBJ2-5; 9 bases agree with TRBD2. The length of the CDR3 is 17 residues. J gave up 5 bases and V 7 bases, and 17 bases lay outside the gene matches. Germline lookup yields CDR1 LNHNV and CDR2 YYDKDF (reference sequence).

The CDR3 DNA reads as TGTGCCAGCAGTCCGGGATCCGGGGGTTACGAGCAGTACTTC. Its translation: CASSPGSGGYEQYF. V and J are TRBV6-5 and TRBJ2-7, with D possibly TRBD2 on 6 matching bases. Germline CDR1 reads MNHEY; CDR2 reads SVGAGI. Trimming removed 5 bases from V and 4 bases from J, with 15 bases in between. The CDR3 consists of 14 residues.

The rearrangement links TRBV18 to TRBJ2-1; D remains unclear. V shed 3 bases and J shed 7 bases, with 10 bases lying between them. CDR1 is KGHSH, CDR2 LQKENI, per germline. The CDR3 spans 13 residues. The DNA of the CDR3 is TGTGCCAGCTCACCGAACACGGGTAATGAGCAGTTCTTC. Amino acid sequence: CASSPNTGNEQFF.

The chain is built from TRBV23-1 and TRBJ1-2, with D perhaps matching TRBD1 (6 bases). TRBV23-1 is given ORF status, its function remaining uncertain. V lost 5 bases and J lost 0, with 16 bases in between. The CDR3 sequence is 16 residues long. CDR3 DNA: TGCGCCAGCAGTTTGACCGGGACAAGGACTAACTATGGCTACACCTTC. Translated: CASSLTGTRTNYGYTF.

This clone was seen only once. V and J are TRBV21-1 and TRBJ2-5; no check of the table's D call, TRBD1, against the DNA was made. TRBV21-1 is tagged as a pseudogene. CDR3 length: 17 amino acids. The CDR3: CAGTGTGKKGKMETQYF. In DNA, the CDR3 is TGTGCCGGCACCGGGACAGGGAAGAAGGGAAAAATGGAGACCCAGTACTTC.

The V and J genes are TRBV6-4 and TRBJ1-6, with D possibly TRBD1 on 6 matching bases. Trimming cost V 3 bases and J 10 bases, with 10 bases left between them. This CDR3 spans 13 amino acids. Germline CDR1 is MRHNA and CDR2 is SNTAGT. CDR3: CASSETGTSPLHF. CDR3 coding DNA: TGTGCCAGCAGTGAAACAGGGACGTCACCCCTCCACTTT.

This clone came up a few times. The rearrangement joins TRBV2 to TRBJ2-7, with D maybe TRBD2 (6 bases). Germline V lookup: CDR1 SNHLY, CDR2 FYNNEI. V lost 4 bases to trimming and J lost 2 bases, with 6 bases between them. The CDR3 sequence is 12 residues long. The CDR3 nucleotides are TGTGCCAGCAGTGGGACTACCTACGAGCAGTACTTC. It codes for CASSGTTYEQYF.

The J gene is TRBJ2-3, the V gene TRBV6-6; the D gene is possibly TRBD1 (6 bases). With 2 bases removed from V and 5 bases from J, the gap between germline ends came to 11 bases. The CDR3 covers 14 residues. Germline lookup yields CDR1 MNHNY and CDR2 SVGAGI (reference sequence). This CDR3 reads CASSYTDSQDTQYF. The CDR3 region has the DNA TGTGCCAGCAGTTACACGGACAGTCAAGATACGCAGTATTTT.

This sequence joins TRBV11-2 and TRBJ2-5; 8 bases agree with TRBD2. From germline, CDR1 is SGHAT and CDR2 FQNNGV. V was clipped by 3 bases and J by 5 bases; unmatched bases: 8. The CDR3 has 15 amino acids. CDR3 amino acids: CASSFPGPSGETQYF. The CDR3 nucleotides are TGTGCCAGCAGCTTCCCCGGGCCTAGCGGGGAGACCCAGTACTTC.

The chain uses TRBV27 and TRBJ2-3, with D possibly TRBD1 on 6 matching bases. Trimming removed 3 bases at V and 4 bases at J, with 23 bases between. Germline-derived CDR1 and CDR2 are MNHEY and SMNVEV (reference sequence). The CDR3 contains 18 residues. The CDR3 DNA reads as TGTGCCAGCAGTTTTCATCCCGACAGGCAGCAATTGGCAGATACGCAGTATTTT. Its translation: CASSFHPDRQQLADTQYF.

This chain joins TRBV7-2 and TRBJ2-5; D not certain. The CDR3 covers 15 residues. The germline CDR1 and CDR2 sequences are SGHTA and FQGNSA. Trimming took off 1 base at V and 2 bases at J, with 11 bases between the two ends. CDR3: CASSLVSLVQETQYF. The DNA for the CDR3 is TGTGCCAGCAGCTTAGTGTCGCTAGTACAAGAGACCCAGTACTTC.

The chain combines TRBV19 with TRBJ2-1; 11 nucleotides align to TRBD2. CDR1 is LNHDA, CDR2 SQIVND, per germline (reference sequence). V shed 6 bases, J shed 8 bases, and the junction held 15 bases outside the gene matches. The CDR3 extends over 17 amino acids. CDR3 protein: CASSHQELAGVTYEQFF. As DNA, the CDR3 is TGTGCCAGTAGCCATCAAGAACTAGCGGGAGTTACTTATGAGCAGTTCTTC. The whole variable domain, remainder taken from reference TRBV19 and TRBJ2-1, is DGGITQSPKYLFRKEGQNVTLSCEQNLNHDAMYWYRQDPGQGLRLIYYSQIVNDFQKGDIAEGYSVSREKKESFPLTVTSAQKNPTAFYLCASSHQELAGVTYEQFFGPGTRLTVL.

The V gene is TRBV10-1, the J gene TRBJ1-6; 8 bases match TRBD1. Germline V gene sequence: CDR1 WNHNN, CDR2 SYGVQD (reference sequence). This CDR3 spans 16 amino acids. J lost 7 bases, V lost 2 bases, and 7 bases had no gene match. The CDR3 DNA reads TGCGCCAGCAGTGAGGTTACAGGGGGACGGAATTCACCCCTCCACTTT. Its translation: CASSEVTGGRNSPLHF.

The chain has TRBV9 and TRBJ1-1, with D possibly being TRBD1 (5 bases). Trimming took off 2 bases at V and 11 bases at J, with 16 bases between the two ends. The CDR3 is 13 amino acids. Per germline, CDR1 SGDLS and CDR2 YYNGEE. The chain's CDR3 is CASSVEQAGWAFF. The CDR3 DNA reads as TGTGCCAGCAGCGTGGAACAGGCCGGGTGGGCTTTCTTT.

The J gene is TRBJ1-2, the V gene TRBV12-3 or TRBV12-4, with a possible D match to TRBD1 (5 bases). The CDR3 has 12 residues. Between the trimmed V and J ends, which lost 6 bases and 7 bases, there was a span of 12 bases. The CDR3 DNA reads TGTGCCAGCAGCCCGGGACTGGGTGGCTACACCTTC. It codes for CASSPGLGGYTF.

J is TRBJ2-2 and V is TRBV6-5, with D uncertain. The CDR3 contains 14 residues. CDR1 and CDR2 (germline): MNHEY, SVGAGI. Trimming pared 6 bases from V and 7 bases from J, leaving 15 bases between. In DNA form, the CDR3 reads TGTGCCAGCAGCCACGGGTTCTCTGACGGGGAGCTGTTTTTT. As protein: CASSHGFSDGELFF.

The chain employs TRBV12-3 or TRBV12-4 and TRBJ2-1; TRBD1 is a possible D gene (6 bases). The CDR3 loop spans 12 amino acids. Trimming cost V 6 bases and J 6 bases, with 9 bases left between them. The CDR3 reads CASSQDSNEQFF. In DNA form, the CDR3 reads TGTGCCAGCAGCCAGGACAGCAATGAGCAGTTCTTC.

The chain joins TRBV2 to TRBJ2-7; 10 nucleotides line up with TRBD2. The CDR3 length is 16 residues. Germline lookup yields CDR1 SNHLY and CDR2 FYNNEI. V gave up 3 bases and J gave up 4 bases; unmatched junction bases: 9. CDR3 amino acids: CASSDDSGRRRYEQYF. Here the CDR3 DNA reads TGTGCCAGCAGTGATGATAGCGGGAGGCGTAGGTACGAGCAGTACTTC.